Listed below are T cell receptor beta chains from one sample, sequenced in a study of blood T cell repertoires in COVID-19. Measured with immunoSEQ multiplex PCR; TCRdb has only the in-frame clones, and not every one. The sample comprises about 160,000 clones, more than 85% of which are singletons, and 1.5% to 2.5% rests with the top ten. Sequenced sample: peripheral blood. These TCRs come from a woman aged 55-69 years with COVID-19, enrolled during active disease. Both conserved end residues are part of each CDR3. The D gene is left open where the match is weak. Clone sizes are given selectively: once, few, many, or a class where the clone is expanded.

J: TRBJ2-2; length: 15; D: TRBD1; V: TRBV6-5; size: .; CDR3: CASRGQGASTGELFF; DNA: TGTGCCAGCAGGGGACAGGGGGCGTCGACCGGGGAGCTGTTTTTT
J: TRBJ2-1; length: 16; D: TRBD2; V: TRBV28; size: .; CDR3: CASSRQAGGPQGEQFF; DNA: TGTGCCAGCAGTCGTCAAGCGGGGGGGCCACAGGGTGAGCAGTTCTTC
J: TRBJ2-3; length: 16; D: TRBD2; V: TRBV19; size: .; CDR3: CASSIGNSGGSDTQYF; DNA: TGTGCCAGTAGTATAGGAAATAGCGGGGGCTCAGATACGCAGTATTTT
J: TRBJ2-5; length: 13; D: .; V: TRBV19; size: .; CDR3: CASKVGGEETQYF; DNA: TGTGCCAGTAAAGTAGGGGGGGAAGAGACCCAGTACTTC
J: TRBJ2-3; length: 16; D: TRBD1; V: TRBV10-3; size: .; CDR3: CAISPFRDRTTDTQYF; DNA: TGTGCCATCAGCCCCTTCCGGGACAGAACTACAGATACGCAGTATTTT
J: TRBJ2-2; length: 14; D: .; V: TRBV10-3; size: .; CDR3: CAMREKVNTGELFF; DNA: TGTGCCATGCGGGAAAAAGTCAACACCGGGGAGCTGTTTTTT
J: TRBJ1-3; length: 16; D: .; V: TRBV11-2; size: .; CDR3: CASSLRGGDGGNTIYF; DNA: TGTGCCAGCAGCCTCAGAGGGGGAGATGGCGGAAACACCATATATTTT
J: TRBJ1-6; length: 15; D: .; V: TRBV2; size: .; CDR3: CASSEARQGNSPLHF; DNA: TGTGCCAGCAGTGAAGCACGGCAGGGGAATTCACCCCTCCACTTT
J: TRBJ1-2; length: 13; D: TRBD1; V: TRBV4-3; size: .; CDR3: CASSQVDRDGYTF; DNA: TGCGCCAGCAGCCAGGTTGACAGGGATGGCTACACCTTC
J: TRBJ2-3; length: 14; D: .; V: TRBV29-1; size: .; CDR3: CSVFNRGSTDTQYF; DNA: TGCAGCGTTTTCAATAGGGGAAGCACAGATACGCAGTATTTT
J: TRBJ2-7; length: 14; D: .; V: TRBV7-2; size: .; CDR3: CASSTRTDTYEQYF; DNA: TGTGCCAGCAGCACCCGGACAGACACCTACGAGCAGTACTTC
J: TRBJ2-5; length: 16; D: .; V: TRBV9; size: .; CDR3: CASSVEGGRYQETQYF; DNA: TGTGCCAGCAGCGTAGAGGGGGGGAGATATCAAGAGACCCAGTACTTC
J: TRBJ2-3; length: 16; D: .; V: TRBV19; size: .; CDR3: CASSHNNIVGTDTQYF; DNA: TGTGCCAGTAGCCATAACAATATCGTGGGCACAGATACGCAGTATTTT
J: TRBJ1-2; length: 15; D: .; V: TRBV7-3; size: .; CDR3: CASSLRQDGGGGYTF; DNA: TGTGCCAGCAGCTTACGGCAGGACGGCGGAGGTGGCTACACCTTC
J: TRBJ1-2; length: 15; D: .; V: TRBV28; size: .; CDR3: CASSPPLGAPGGYTF; DNA: TGTGCCAGCAGTCCCCCCTTGGGGGCGCCTGGTGGCTACACCTTC
J: TRBJ2-5; length: 14; D: .; V: TRBV13; size: .; CDR3: CASSLRGTAKTQYF; DNA: TGTGCCAGCAGCTTAAGGGGAACAGCGAAGACCCAGTACTTC
J: TRBJ1-3; length: 17; D: .; V: TRBV7-9; size: .; CDR3: CASSFSLPGFSGNTIYF; DNA: TGTGCCAGCAGCTTCTCCCTTCCAGGGTTCTCTGGAAACACCATATATTTT
J: TRBJ1-6; length: 14; D: .; V: TRBV6-2/TRBV6-3; size: .; CDR3: CASSVLRGTSPLHF; DNA: TGTGCCAGCAGTGTTCTCAGGGGAACTTCACCCCTCCACTTT
J: TRBJ1-1; length: 16; D: TRBD1; V: TRBV18; size: .; CDR3: CASSLGRGQLNTEAFF; DNA: TGTGCCAGCTCACTTGGCAGGGGGCAGCTGAACACTGAAGCTTTCTTT
J: TRBJ1-4; length: 18; D: TRBD1; V: TRBV4-1; size: once; CDR3: CASSRRDRELSTNEKLFF; DNA: TGCGCCAGCAGCCGCCGGGACAGGGAACTTTCAACTAATGAAAAACTGTTTTTT
J: TRBJ1-2; length: 16; D: TRBD1; V: TRBV10-3; size: .; CDR3: CAISASIVRGDSGYTF; DNA: TGTGCCATCAGTGCATCGATCGTCAGGGGGGATTCGGGCTACACCTTC
J: TRBJ2-1; length: 13; D: .; V: TRBV19; size: .; CDR3: CASSTGRMGEQFF; DNA: TGTGCCAGTAGTACCGGGAGAATGGGGGAGCAGTTCTTC
J: TRBJ1-2; length: 14; D: .; V: TRBV4-3; size: .; CDR3: CASSQEHTNYGYTF; DNA: TGCGCCAGCAGCCAAGAACATACTAACTATGGCTACACCTTC
J: TRBJ1-1; length: 14; D: .; V: TRBV7-8; size: once; CDR3: CASSLVQVRTEAFF; DNA: TGTGCCAGCAGCTTAGTCCAGGTTCGCACTGAAGCTTTCTTT
J: TRBJ1-2; length: 13; D: .; V: TRBV18; size: .; CDR3: CASSPKQGGGYTF; DNA: TGTGCCAGCTCACCAAAACAGGGCGGTGGCTACACCTTC
J: TRBJ2-1; length: 14; D: .; V: TRBV12-5; size: once; CDR3: CASGSWTARNEQFF; DNA: TGTGCTAGTGGTTCTTGGACAGCGCGCAATGAGCAGTTCTTC
J: TRBJ1-5; length: 13; D: .; V: TRBV14; size: once; CDR3: CASSQGPNQPQHF; DNA: TGTGCCAGCAGCCAAGGTCCGAATCAGCCCCAGCATTTT
J: TRBJ1-1; length: 14; D: TRBD1; V: TRBV7-9; size: .; CDR3: CASSLGQGNTEAFF; DNA: TGTGCCAGCAGCTTAGGACAGGGGAACACTGAAGCTTTCTTT
J: TRBJ1-6; length: 14; D: TRBD1; V: TRBV2; size: .; CDR3: CARTTGQGYSPLHF; DNA: TGTGCCAGGACGACGGGACAGGGTTACTCACCCCTCCACTTT
J: TRBJ2-1; length: 15; D: TRBD2; V: TRBV7-2; size: few; CDR3: CASSRSGGEYNEQFF; DNA: TGTGCCAGCAGCCGGAGCGGGGGGGAATACAATGAGCAGTTCTTC
J: TRBJ1-5; length: 14; D: TRBD1; V: TRBV19; size: .; CDR3: CASSMGQGDQPQHF; DNA: TGTGCCAGTAGTATGGGACAGGGGGATCAGCCCCAGCATTTT
J: TRBJ2-1; length: 14; D: .; V: TRBV9; size: .; CDR3: CASSVGGYNNEQFF; DNA: TGTGCCAGCAGCGTAGGGGGCTATAATAATGAGCAGTTCTTC
J: TRBJ1-6; length: 11; D: .; V: TRBV9; size: .; CDR3: CASGDNSPLHF; DNA: TGTGCCTCGGGGGATAATTCACCCCTCCACTTT
J: TRBJ1-4; length: 14; D: .; V: TRBV7-2; size: .; CDR3: CASSSQGADEKLFF; DNA: TGTGCCAGCAGCTCACAAGGGGCAGATGAAAAACTGTTTTTT
J: TRBJ1-4; length: 16; D: TRBD1; V: TRBV7-9; size: .; CDR3: CASSYRTGGPNEKLFF; DNA: TGTGCCAGCAGTTATCGTACAGGGGGTCCTAATGAAAAACTGTTTTTT
J: TRBJ1-5; length: 13; D: .; V: TRBV19; size: .; CDR3: CASRNQGNQPQHF; DNA: TGTGCCAGTAGGAATCAGGGAAATCAGCCCCAGCATTTT
J: TRBJ2-7; length: 15; D: .; V: TRBV30; size: .; CDR3: CAWRPRAGKGYEQYF; DNA: TGTGCCTGGAGACCCCGGGCAGGGAAGGGCTACGAGCAGTACTTC
J: TRBJ2-7; length: 16; D: TRBD1; V: TRBV10-3; size: once; CDR3: CAISSSPGQPSYEQYF; DNA: TGTGCCATCAGTTCCTCCCCGGGACAGCCCTCCTACGAGCAGTACTTC
J: TRBJ2-7; length: 17; D: TRBD2; V: TRBV5-4; size: .; CDR3: CASSLAALAGPSYEQYF; DNA: TGTGCCAGCAGCTTGGCCGCGCTAGCGGGACCCTCCTACGAGCAGTACTTC
J: TRBJ1-1; length: 15; D: .; V: TRBV4-2; size: once; CDR3: CASSQQDKQNTEAFF; DNA: TGTGCCAGCAGCCAACAGGACAAGCAGAACACTGAAGCTTTCTTT
J: TRBJ2-1; length: 15; D: TRBD1; V: TRBV19; size: .; CDR3: CASANTGGSYNEQFF; DNA: TGTGCCAGTGCGAATACAGGGGGCTCCTACAATGAGCAGTTCTTC
J: TRBJ1-1; length: 14; D: TRBD1; V: TRBV15; size: .; CDR3: CATSGTEPGAEAFF; DNA: TGTGCCACCAGTGGGACAGAGCCTGGCGCTGAAGCTTTCTTT
J: TRBJ1-6; length: 18; D: .; V: TRBV25-1; size: .; CDR3: CASSEPRGKRAINSPLHF; DNA: TGTGCCAGCAGTGAGCCCCGGGGGAAAAGGGCCATAAATTCACCCCTCCACTTT
J: TRBJ2-2; length: 18; D: .; V: TRBV5-6; size: .; CDR3: CASSLDTGVLLSTGELFF; DNA: .
J: TRBJ1-1; length: 12; D: .; V: TRBV7-9; size: .; CDR3: CASSLVDTEAFF; DNA: TGTGCCAGCAGCTTAGTAGACACTGAAGCTTTCTTT
J: TRBJ2-3; length: 14; D: TRBD1; V: TRBV5-1; size: .; CDR3: CASSADRAGDTQYF; DNA: TGCGCCAGCAGCGCCGACAGGGCAGGGGATACGCAGTATTTT
J: TRBJ2-7; length: 14; D: TRBD1; V: TRBV7-2; size: .; CDR3: CASSRGQGGIEQYF; DNA: TGTGCCAGCAGCCGGGGACAGGGAGGGATAGAGCAGTACTTC
J: TRBJ1-1; length: 14; D: .; V: TRBV4-3; size: .; CDR3: CASSQVGVDTEAFF; DNA: TGCGCCAGCAGCCAAGTAGGGGTCGACACTGAAGCTTTCTTT
J: TRBJ2-7; length: 11; D: TRBD1; V: TRBV5-6; size: .; CDR3: CASSRQGEQYF; DNA: TGTGCCAGCAGCCGACAGGGTGAGCAGTACTTC
J: TRBJ1-1; length: 15; D: .; V: TRBV19; size: .; CDR3: CASSIAGGRATEAFF; DNA: TGTGCCAGTAGTATAGCAGGAGGGAGGGCCACTGAAGCTTTCTTT
J: TRBJ1-6; length: 13; D: TRBD1; V: TRBV11-3; size: .; CDR3: CASSRQGDSPLHF; DNA: TGTGCCAGCAGCCGACAGGGGGATTCACCCCTCCACTTT
J: TRBJ2-5; length: 13; D: .; V: TRBV12-3/TRBV12-4; size: once; CDR3: CASSLSGLETQYF; DNA: TGTGCCAGCAGTTTATCAGGCTTGGAGACCCAGTACTTC